Below, one T cell receptor (beta chain) is given with its context. Under the authors' procedure: Researchers report that nucleated cell counts were estimated from reference gene primer amplification. Assay: immunoSEQ multiplex PCR; the TCRdb copy retains only in-frame clones and omits some. The V and J calls and clone size were taken over from that table, and D and trimming were inferred from the DNA. Here the sample spans a few hundred thousand clones, 80% to 90% being singletons. This specimen comes from a study of blood T cell repertoires in COVID-19. About the study: Spain, Italy and the United States supplied samples that represented acute and convalescent COVID-19.

This TCR was sampled from a man aged 35-49 years in a cohort exposed to, infected with or recovered from COVID-19 (not recorded which). Input material: PBMCs or T cells enriched from blood (not recorded which).

The DNA of the CDR3 is TGTGCCCGGCAGGGGGTCGGCACTGAAGCTTTCTTT. Its translation is CARQGVGTEAFF. This sequence joins TRBV19 and TRBJ1-1, with TRBD1 identical over 7 bases. Trimming cost V 11 bases and J 4 bases; bases outside gene matches: 7. There are 12 residues in the CDR3. The germline CDR1 and CDR2 sequences are LNHDA and SQIVND (reference sequence).